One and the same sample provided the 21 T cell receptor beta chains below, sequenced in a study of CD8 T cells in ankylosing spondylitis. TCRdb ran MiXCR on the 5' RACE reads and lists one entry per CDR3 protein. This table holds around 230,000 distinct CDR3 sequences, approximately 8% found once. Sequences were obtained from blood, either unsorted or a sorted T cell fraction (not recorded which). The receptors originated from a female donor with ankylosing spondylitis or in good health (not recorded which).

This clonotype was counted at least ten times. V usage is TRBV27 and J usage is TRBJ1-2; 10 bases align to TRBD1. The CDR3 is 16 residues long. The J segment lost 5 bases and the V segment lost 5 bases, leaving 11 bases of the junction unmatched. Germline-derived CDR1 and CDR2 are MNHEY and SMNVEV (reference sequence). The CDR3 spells CASSPTGTGALYGYTF. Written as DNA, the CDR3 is TGTGCCAGCAGTCCGACCGGGACAGGGGCCCTTTATGGCTACACCTTC.

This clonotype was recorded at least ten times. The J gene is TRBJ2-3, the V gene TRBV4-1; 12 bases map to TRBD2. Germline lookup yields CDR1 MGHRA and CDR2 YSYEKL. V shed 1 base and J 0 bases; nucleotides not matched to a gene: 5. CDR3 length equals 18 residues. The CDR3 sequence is CASSQASGRAGSTDTQYF. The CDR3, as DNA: TGCGCCAGCAGCCAAGCTAGCGGGAGGGCCGGAAGCACAGATACGCAGTATTTT.

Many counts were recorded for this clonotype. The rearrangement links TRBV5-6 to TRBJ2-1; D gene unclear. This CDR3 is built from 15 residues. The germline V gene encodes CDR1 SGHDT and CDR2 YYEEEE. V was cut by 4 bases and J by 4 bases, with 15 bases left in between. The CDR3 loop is CASSRLGNEYNEQFF. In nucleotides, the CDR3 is TGTGCCAGCAGCCGACTGGGGAATGAATACAATGAGCAGTTCTTC.

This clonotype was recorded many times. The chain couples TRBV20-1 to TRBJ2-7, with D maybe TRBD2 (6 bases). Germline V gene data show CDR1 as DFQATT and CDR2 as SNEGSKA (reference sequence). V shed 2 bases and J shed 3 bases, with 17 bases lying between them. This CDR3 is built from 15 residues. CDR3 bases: TGCAGTGCTAGATCCGGAAAGTCAGCGGGCTACGAGCAGTACTTC. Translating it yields CSARSGKSAGYEQYF.

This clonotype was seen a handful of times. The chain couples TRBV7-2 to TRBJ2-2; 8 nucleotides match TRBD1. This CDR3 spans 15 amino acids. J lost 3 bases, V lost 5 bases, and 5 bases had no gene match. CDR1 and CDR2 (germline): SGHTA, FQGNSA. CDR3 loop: CASSPKTGDTGELFF. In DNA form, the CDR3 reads TGTGCCAGCAGCCCTAAGACAGGGGACACCGGGGAGCTGTTTTTT.

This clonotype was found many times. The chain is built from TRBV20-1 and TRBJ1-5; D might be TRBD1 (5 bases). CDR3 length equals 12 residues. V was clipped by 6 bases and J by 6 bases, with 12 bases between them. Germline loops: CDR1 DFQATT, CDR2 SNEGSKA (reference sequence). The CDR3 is CSAGDSSQPQHF. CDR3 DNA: TGCAGTGCGGGGGATTCCAGTCAGCCCCAGCATTTT.

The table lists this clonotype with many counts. The CDR3 DNA reads TGTGCCAGCAGTCTTCCCGGGTCGGTCTCGTATGGCTACACCTTC. Translated: CASSLPGSVSYGYTF. The J gene is TRBJ1-2, the V gene TRBV28; no reliable D call. Germline CDR1 MDHEN, CDR2 SYDVKM. This CDR3 contains 15 residues. Between the trimmed V and J ends, which lost 5 bases and 5 bases, there was a span of 18 bases.

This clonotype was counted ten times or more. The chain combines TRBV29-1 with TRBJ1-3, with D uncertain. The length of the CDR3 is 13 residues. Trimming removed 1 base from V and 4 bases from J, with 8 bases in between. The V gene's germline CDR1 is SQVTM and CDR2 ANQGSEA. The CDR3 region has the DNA TGCAGCGTTGAAGTAGGCGGGGGAAACACCATATATTTT. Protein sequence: CSVEVGGGNTIYF.

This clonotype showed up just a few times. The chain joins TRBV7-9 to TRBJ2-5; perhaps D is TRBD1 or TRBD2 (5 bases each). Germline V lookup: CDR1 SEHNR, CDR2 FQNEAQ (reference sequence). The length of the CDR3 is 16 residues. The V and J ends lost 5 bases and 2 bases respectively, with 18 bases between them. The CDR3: CASSPRDPNLQETQYF. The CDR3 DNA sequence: TGTGCCAGCAGCCCGAGGGACCCCAACTTACAAGAGACCCAGTACTTC. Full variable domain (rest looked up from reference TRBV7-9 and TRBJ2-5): DTGVSQNPRHKITKRGQNVTFRCDPISEHNRLYWYRQTLGQGPEFLTYFQNEAQLEKSRLLSDRFSAERPKGSFSTLEIQRTEQGDSAMYLCASSPRDPNLQETQYFGPGTRLLVL.

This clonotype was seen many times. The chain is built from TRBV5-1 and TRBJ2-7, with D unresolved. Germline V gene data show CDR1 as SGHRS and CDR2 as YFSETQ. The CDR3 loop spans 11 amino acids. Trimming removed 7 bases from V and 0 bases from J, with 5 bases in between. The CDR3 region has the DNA TGCGCCAGCCGCCACTCCTACGAGCAGTACTTC. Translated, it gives CASRHSYEQYF.

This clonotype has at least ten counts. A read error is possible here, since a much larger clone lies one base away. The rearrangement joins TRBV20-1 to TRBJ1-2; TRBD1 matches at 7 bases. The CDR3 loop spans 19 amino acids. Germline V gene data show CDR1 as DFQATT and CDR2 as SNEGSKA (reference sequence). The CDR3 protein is CCARTLTRDRIEFLYGYTF. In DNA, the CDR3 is TGCTGTGCTAGAACTTTGACCCGGGACAGAATAGAATTTCTCTATGGCTACACCTTC.

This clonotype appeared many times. The CDR3 DNA is TGCGCCAGCAGCCAAGATAGTAGCGGGCAGTACAATGAGCAGTTCTTC. This translates into CASSQDSSGQYNEQFF. The genes are TRBV4-3 and TRBJ2-1; 7 bases are a match to TRBD2. This CDR3 has 16 residues. Germline loops: CDR1 LGHNA, CDR2 YSLEER. The V segment lost 0 bases and the J segment 4 bases; nucleotides outside the gene matches: 6.

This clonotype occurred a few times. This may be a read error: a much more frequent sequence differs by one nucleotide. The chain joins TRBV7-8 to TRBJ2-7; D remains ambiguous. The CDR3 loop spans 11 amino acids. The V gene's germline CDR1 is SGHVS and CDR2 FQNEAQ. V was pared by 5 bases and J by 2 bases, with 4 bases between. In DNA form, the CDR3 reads TGTGCCAGCAGCAACGCCTACGAGCAGTACTTC. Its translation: CASSNAYEQYF.

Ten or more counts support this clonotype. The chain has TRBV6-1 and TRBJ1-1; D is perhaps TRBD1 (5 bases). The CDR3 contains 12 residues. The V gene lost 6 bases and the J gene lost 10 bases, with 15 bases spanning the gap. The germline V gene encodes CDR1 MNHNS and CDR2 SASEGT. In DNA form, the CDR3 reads TGTGCCAGCAGGCCTCACGAAGGGGTAGCTTTCTTT. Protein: CASRPHEGVAFF.

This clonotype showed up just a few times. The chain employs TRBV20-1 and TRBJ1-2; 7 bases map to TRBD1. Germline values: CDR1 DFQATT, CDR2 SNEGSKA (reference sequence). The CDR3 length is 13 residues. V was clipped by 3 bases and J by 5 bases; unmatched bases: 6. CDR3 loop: CSASPQGGYGYTF. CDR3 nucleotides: TGCAGTGCTAGCCCCCAGGGGGGTTATGGCTACACCTTC.

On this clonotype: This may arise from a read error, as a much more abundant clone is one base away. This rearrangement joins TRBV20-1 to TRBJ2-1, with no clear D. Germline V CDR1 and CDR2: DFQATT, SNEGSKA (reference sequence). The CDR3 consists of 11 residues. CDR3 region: CSAAQSVVQLF. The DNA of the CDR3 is TGCAGTGCCGCCCAGTCGGTGGTGCAGCTCTTC.

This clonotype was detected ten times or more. CDR3 DNA: TGTGCCAGCAGCTTAGGAGCGGCCCTGAGCTCCTACAATGAGCAGTTCTTC. Protein product: CASSLGAALSSYNEQFF. V and J are TRBV11-3 and TRBJ2-1; weak D call: TRBD2 (5 bases). Germline V gives CDR1 SGHNT, CDR2 YENEEA. The CDR3 has 17 residues. V gave up 1 base and J gave up 0 bases, with 13 bases separating them.

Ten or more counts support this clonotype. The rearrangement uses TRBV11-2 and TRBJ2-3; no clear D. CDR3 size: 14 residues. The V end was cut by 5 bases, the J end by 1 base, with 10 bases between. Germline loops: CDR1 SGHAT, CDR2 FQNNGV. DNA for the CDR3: TGTGCCAGCAGCCATGGGCAGCGCACAGATACGCAGTATTTT. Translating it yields CASSHGQRTDTQYF.

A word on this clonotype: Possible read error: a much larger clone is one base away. CDR3 nucleotides: TGTGCCAGCCGGAGAGATACTAACTATGACTACACCTTC. This gives the protein CASRRDTNYDYTF. This chain joins TRBV27 and TRBJ1-2; D not certain. This CDR3 contains 13 residues. Per germline, CDR1 MNHEY and CDR2 SMNVEV (reference sequence).

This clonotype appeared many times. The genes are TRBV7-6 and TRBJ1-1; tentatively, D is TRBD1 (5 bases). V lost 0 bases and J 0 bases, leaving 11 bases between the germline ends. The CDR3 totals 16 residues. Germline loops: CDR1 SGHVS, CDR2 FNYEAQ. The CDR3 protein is CASSLAGRGLNTEAFF. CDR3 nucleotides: TGTGCCAGCAGCTTAGCGGGTAGGGGCCTGAACACTGAAGCTTTCTTT.

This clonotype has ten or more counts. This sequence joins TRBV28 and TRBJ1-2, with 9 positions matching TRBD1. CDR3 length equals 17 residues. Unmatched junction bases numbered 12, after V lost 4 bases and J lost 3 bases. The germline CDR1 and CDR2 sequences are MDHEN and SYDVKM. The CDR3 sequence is CASSSQDRGVGYYGYTF. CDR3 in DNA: TGTGCCAGCAGTTCTCAGGACAGGGGAGTGGGATACTATGGCTACACCTTC.